This passage covers 23 T cell receptor beta chains from one sample sequenced in a study of chemoradiotherapy in HPV16-positive cancers. The data were produced by immunoSEQ multiplex PCR, yet TCRdb's version contains in-frame clones alone and is incomplete. The data hold around 22,000 clones, with roughly 89% observed a single time. The sequencing used blood, collected from a patient who underwent chemoradiotherapy. The receptors shown here come from a human donor with HPV-associated anogenital cancer.

The chain joins TRBV15 to TRBJ2-1; TRBD2 aligns across 7 bases. Germline CDR1 and CDR2: LNHNV and YYDKDF (reference sequence). The CDR3 has 16 residues. V was pared by 2 bases and J by 4 bases, with 8 bases of the junction left unmatched. CDR3 residues: CATSRHGLDLYNEQFF. The DNA for the CDR3 is TGTGCCACCAGCAGACATGGACTAGATCTATACAATGAGCAGTTCTTC.

This chain links TRBV27 with TRBJ2-7; tentatively, D is TRBD1 (6 bases). CDR3 length: 14 amino acids. Trimming cost V 8 bases and J 0 bases, with 14 bases left between them. Germline CDR1 MNHEY, CDR2 SMNVEV (reference sequence). CDR3 in amino acids: CASSYRDSSYEQYF. The CDR3 DNA reads as TGTGCCAGCTCCTACAGGGATAGCTCCTACGAGCAGTACTTC.

This clone was counted only a few times. CDR3 nucleotide sequence: TGTGCCAGCAGTTTAAGGGGTAAAGCCTACGAGCAGTACTTC. This encodes CASSLRGKAYEQYF. The V gene is TRBV27, the J gene TRBJ2-7; tentatively, D is TRBD1 (5 bases). The germline gives CDR1 MNHEY, CDR2 SMNVEV (reference sequence). V lost 2 bases to trimming and J lost 2 bases, with 10 bases between them. This CDR3 comprises 14 residues.

This clone was detected only a few times. The rearrangement links TRBV6-4 to TRBJ2-7; D remains ambiguous. The length of the CDR3 is 13 residues. V dropped 5 bases and J dropped 3 bases, with 11 bases sitting between them. CDR1 is MRHNA, CDR2 SNTAGT, per germline. The chain's CDR3 is CASSYGDLYEQYF. The CDR3, as DNA: TGTGCCAGCAGTTACGGAGACCTCTACGAGCAGTACTTC.

This clone has just one count. V usage is TRBV18 and J usage is TRBJ1-3; 7 bases fit TRBD1. The CDR3 is 13 amino acids. The V and J ends lost 5 bases and 6 bases, in that order; junction bases with no gene match: 4. The germline gives CDR1 KGHSH, CDR2 LQKENI. CDR3 amino acids: CASSAGTENTIYF. CDR3 bases: TGTGCCAGCTCAGCCGGGACAGAAAACACCATATATTTT.

This chain links TRBV9 with TRBJ2-1, with D hard to call. Trimming cost V 2 bases and J 0 bases, with 9 bases left between them. The CDR3 runs 15 residues. Looked up from germline, CDR1 is SGDLS and CDR2 is YYNGEE. CDR3 coding DNA: TGTGCCAGCAGCGTCGTTTCGAGCTCCTACAATGAGCAGTTCTTC. It codes for CASSVVSSSYNEQFF. Full variable domain (outside the CDR3, taken from reference TRBV9 and TRBJ2-1): DSGVTQTPKHLITATGQRVTLRCSPRSGDLSVYWYQQSLDQGLQFLIQYYNGEERAKGNILERFSAQQFPDLHSELNLSSLELGDSALYFCASSVVSSSYNEQFFGPGTRLTVL.

This chain uses TRBV19 with TRBJ2-7; 7 positions agree with TRBD2. Germline loops: CDR1 LNHDA, CDR2 SQIVND (reference sequence). Losses at the gene ends were 3 bases for V and 4 bases for J; bases not matched to a gene: 6. The CDR3 runs 14 residues. DNA of the CDR3: TGTGCCAGTAGTATGGCTAGCGGCGAGTACGAGCAGTACTTC. Protein sequence: CASSMASGEYEQYF.

The J gene is TRBJ2-7, the V gene TRBV6-1; TRBD1 aligns across 7 bases. The CDR3 length is 13 residues. The germline V gene has CDR1 MNHNS and CDR2 SASEGT. V lost 4 bases and J lost 3; bases outside the gene matches: 3. CDR3 sequence: CASSGGQHYEQYF. In nucleotides, the CDR3 is TGTGCCAGCAGTGGGGGACAGCACTACGAGCAGTACTTC.

This sequence joins TRBV6-1 and TRBJ1-5; D is perhaps TRBD1 (6 bases). Trimming pared 3 bases from V and 7 bases from J, leaving 16 bases between. The CDR3 is 15 amino acids. Germline V gene sequence: CDR1 MNHNS, CDR2 SASEGT. The CDR3 coding sequence is TGTGCCAGCAGTGACACAGGGAACTTCGGGCAGCCCCAGCATTTT. This encodes CASSDTGNFGQPQHF.

V gene TRBV2 combines with J gene TRBJ2-7; D possibly corresponds to TRBD1 (7 bases). V was shortened by 3 bases and J by 4 bases, with 10 bases between the two germline ends. Looked up from germline, CDR1 is SNHLY and CDR2 is FYNNEI. The CDR3 is 13 residues long. CDR3 region: CASSEPGGYEQYF. The CDR3 DNA is TGTGCCAGCAGTGAGCCAGGGGGGTACGAGCAGTACTTC.

This chain joins TRBV5-4 and TRBJ1-2; 8 bases map to TRBD1. After removal of 4 bases from V and 2 bases from J, the junction contained 7 bases not matched to a gene. This CDR3 is 15 amino acids long. Germline V gene lookup returns CDR1 SGHNT and CDR2 YYREEE (reference sequence). The CDR3 loop is CASSKQDRANYGYTF. In DNA form, the CDR3 reads TGTGCCAGCAGCAAACAGGACAGGGCAAACTATGGCTACACCTTC.

This chain uses TRBV4-2 with TRBJ2-1; D may be TRBD2 (7 bases). CDR3 length: 16 amino acids. Per germline, CDR1 LGHNA and CDR2 YNFKEQ. The V end lost 0 bases, the J end lost 6 bases, and 15 bases lay between the germline ends. CDR3 coding DNA: TGTGCCAGCAGCCAAGAATGGGGGGGCGGGAGCAATGAGCAGTTCTTC. It encodes CASSQEWGGGSNEQFF.

The chain recombines TRBV18 with TRBJ1-6, with D possibly matching TRBD1 (5 bases). This CDR3 is built from 13 residues. Germline V gene lookup returns CDR1 KGHSH and CDR2 LQKENI. V lost 2 bases and J lost 14, with 13 bases in between. For the CDR3, the DNA is TGTGCCAGCTCACCAGTCGAAGCGGGGGCCCTCCACTTT. It codes for CASSPVEAGALHF.

This rearrangement joins TRBV13 to TRBJ1-6; D may be TRBD1 (5 bases). Germline V gene lookup returns CDR1 PRHDT and CDR2 FYEKMQ (reference sequence). The ends were cut back, 3 bases at V and 0 bases at J, with 9 bases in the middle. The CDR3 sequence is 16 residues long. This CDR3 is CASSFGGSSYNSPLHF. In nucleotides, the CDR3 is TGTGCCAGCAGCTTTGGGGGGAGCTCCTATAATTCACCCCTCCACTTT. Supplemented by reference TRBV13 and TRBJ1-6, the full variable domain reads AAGVIQSPRHLIKEKRETATLKCYPIPRHDTVYWYQQGPGQDPQFLISFYEKMQSDKGSIPDRFSAQQFSDYHSELNMSSLELGDSALYFCASSFGGSSYNSPLHFGNGTRLTVT.

The chain has TRBV11-2 and TRBJ2-7, with D possibly TRBD1 on 5 matching bases. Trimming took off 1 base at V and 2 bases at J, with 9 bases between the two ends. The germline gives CDR1 SGHAT, CDR2 FQNNGV. CDR3 length: 14 amino acids. The CDR3 sequence is CASSLVGQTYEQYF. As DNA, the CDR3 is TGTGCCAGCAGCTTAGTGGGGCAGACCTACGAGCAGTACTTC.

This rearrangement joins TRBV5-1 to TRBJ2-5; D is unresolved. The germline gives CDR1 SGHRS, CDR2 YFSETQ. V shed 3 bases and J shed 4 bases, with 22 bases lying between them. The CDR3 covers 17 residues. In DNA form, the CDR3 reads TGCGCCAGCAGCTACGAGCCCACCCAAGGTCGAGGAGAGACCCAGTACTTC. Its protein is CASSYEPTQGRGETQYF.

The chain is built from TRBV7-3 and TRBJ2-3; D might be TRBD1 or TRBD2, each matching 5 bases. This CDR3 spans 15 amino acids. In germline, CDR1 is SGHTA, CDR2 FQGTGA. The germline V and J ends were trimmed by 5 bases and 0 bases, with 12 bases remaining between them. The CDR3: CASSLDRDSTDTQYF. The CDR3 nucleotides read TGTGCCAGCAGCCTAGACCGGGACAGCACAGATACGCAGTATTTT.

This chain uses TRBV7-9 with TRBJ2-7; TRBD2 matches at 7 bases. Germline V gene lookup returns CDR1 SEHNR and CDR2 FQNEAQ (reference sequence). The CDR3 has 17 residues. J gave up 0 bases and V 1 base, and 9 bases lay outside the gene matches. CDR3 bases: TGTGCCAGCAGCTTAGGGCCGGGGCGGGGGAGCTCCTACGAGCAGTACTTC. Protein: CASSLGPGRGSSYEQYF. The complete variable domain, with remaining parts taken from reference TRBV7-9 and TRBJ2-7, reads DTGVSQNPRHKITKRGQNVTFRCDPISEHNRLYWYRQTLGQGPEFLTYFQNEAQLEKSRLLSDRFSAERPKGSFSTLEIQRTEQGDSAMYLCASSLGPGRGSSYEQYFGPGTRLTVT.

As DNA, the CDR3 is TGTGCCACCCAGGGACTAGTGCGCCAAGAGACCCAGTACTTC. Its translation: CATQGLVRQETQYF. V is TRBV7-2 and J is TRBJ2-5; 8 positions agree with TRBD2. Germline lookup yields CDR1 SGHTA and CDR2 FQGNSA. The CDR3 runs to 14 residues. The ends lost 10 bases at V and 1 base at J; junction bases unmatched: 8.

This clone was seen just once. This chain joins TRBV5-4 and TRBJ2-6; D is possibly TRBD2 (6 bases). CDR1 is SGHNT and CDR2 is YYREEE in the germline V gene (reference sequence). The V gene lost 4 bases and the J gene lost 2 bases, with 10 bases spanning the gap. This CDR3 comprises 15 residues. The CDR3: CASSLGGTGANVLTF. The CDR3, as DNA: TGTGCCAGCAGCCTGGGGGGTACTGGGGCCAACGTCCTGACTTTC.

The rearrangement joins TRBV6-4 to TRBJ2-7; D not resolved. Germline CDR1 and CDR2: MRHNA and SNTAGT. The CDR3 totals 19 residues. V lost 3 bases and J lost 0, with 24 bases in between. CDR3 coding DNA: TGTGCCAGCAGTGAGGTTAGGAGACCGCCGCCCGAATACTCCTACGAGCAGTACTTC. Translation: CASSEVRRPPPEYSYEQYF.

The rearrangement links TRBV5-1 to TRBJ1-2; D is ambiguous. The CDR3 sequence is 11 residues long. Germline CDR1 SGHRS, CDR2 YFSETQ. With 5 bases removed from V and 8 bases from J, the gap between germline ends came to 10 bases. The CDR3 DNA reads as TGCGCCAGCAGAGATCGCGGAGGCTACACCTTC. This encodes CASRDRGGYTF.

V is TRBV4-2 and J is TRBJ2-5; D is undetermined. Judging by the DNA end, TRBJ2-7 fits better; the J call may be wrong. Germline CDR1 and CDR2: LGHNA and YNFKEQ. The CDR3 runs to 15 residues. In DNA, the CDR3 is TGTGCCAGCAGCCAAGCTGTCGGAGAATCCTACGAGCAGTACTTC. This gives the protein CASSQAVGESYEQYF.